This T cell receptor (beta chain) was sequenced during a study of T cell changes during pregnancy in multiple sclerosis. Profiled with immunoSEQ multiplex PCR; TCRdb holds only in-frame clones, not every one. The table records about 40,000 clones, approximately 94% of them present only once. V gave up 5 bases and J gave up 0 bases; unmatched junction bases: 5. The CDR3 is made up of 15 amino acids. Germline assignment: CDR1 LNHDA and CDR2 SQIVND (reference sequence). The source was peripheral blood, collected in the third trimester of pregnancy. This clonotype originated in a female donor with multiple sclerosis, enrolled in a pregnancy study. The rearrangement links TRBV19 to TRBJ2-7, with TRBD2 identical over 9 bases. CDR3 region: CASSVTSGVSYEQYF. CDR3 bases: TGTGCCAGTAGTGTGACTAGCGGCGTCTCCTACGAGCAGTACTTC.